This T cell receptor beta chain was identified in a study of blood T cells in healthy people across ages. Regarding the study as a whole: Roughly linearly, TCR beta diversity per million T cells fell as age increased. Aged donors had fewer naive CD4+ cells and lower diversity than long-lived donors.

This CDR3 is built from 16 residues. V dropped 0 bases and J dropped 4; count of bases not matched to a gene: 9. CDR1 DFQATT and CDR2 SNEGSKA come from the germline V gene (reference sequence). About this clonotype itself: Antigen: not known.

Primers used in a second PCR of roughly 7 to 12 cycles were a sample-barcoded 5' primer and a J-beta primer mix. Every cDNA molecule carried a tag from a template-switch adaptor bearing 12 random nucleotides. One entry per CDR3 protein, called by TCRdb with MiXCR from the 5' RACE reads. The sample comprises around 1.1 million distinct CDR3 sequences, around two fifths of which are singletons, and around 13% rests with the top ten. Sequenced material: blood. The TCR sequence derives from a man aged 18-30 years in good health. This chain connects TRBV20-1 to TRBJ2-3; 8 nucleotides line up with TRBD2. The CDR3 loop reads CSARDSSGGDADTQYF. The CDR3 DNA reads as TGCAGTGCTAGAGATAGCAGCGGGGGCGACGCAGATACGCAGTATTTT.